Below are 24 T cell receptor beta chains sequenced from a single sample in a study of blood T cells in healthy people across ages. For the second PCR, which ran for roughly 7 to 11 cycles, a sample-barcoded 5' primer and a J-beta primer mix were used. TCRdb re-called the 5' RACE reads with MiXCR, one entry per CDR3 protein. Of around 580,000 distinct CDR3 sequences in the sample, roughly 43% were seen once. Source material: blood. Receptor source: a man older than 75 in good health.

The genes are TRBV5-1 and TRBJ2-1; 7 positions agree with TRBD1. The CDR3 extends over 14 amino acids. V was clipped by 4 bases and J by 10 bases; unmatched bases: 11. Per the germline V gene, CDR1 is SGHRS and CDR2 is YFSETQ. This chain's CDR3 is CASSQSHRGWEQFF. The DNA for the CDR3 is TGCGCCAGCAGCCAAAGTCACAGGGGTTGGGAGCAGTTCTTC.

The V gene is TRBV27, the J gene TRBJ1-4; TRBD1 agrees at 8 bases. The CDR3 consists of 14 residues. V lost 5 bases and J lost 7; bases outside the gene matches: 6. The germline gives CDR1 MNHEY, CDR2 SMNVEV (reference sequence). The CDR3: CASSPQGAREKLFF. Here the CDR3 DNA reads TGTGCCAGCAGTCCTCAGGGGGCGCGTGAAAAACTGTTTTTT.

The CDR3 reads CASRHTRGDTGELFF. The CDR3 DNA reads TGTGCCAGCAGACATACTAGGGGCGACACCGGGGAGCTGTTTTTT. The rearrangement links TRBV7-2 to TRBJ2-2, with D possibly called TRBD1 or TRBD2 (5 bases each). Trimming cost V 6 bases and J 3 bases, with 14 bases left between them. Germline values: CDR1 SGHTA, CDR2 FQGNSA. This CDR3 spans 15 amino acids.

Comments on this clonotype: This may arise from a read error, as a much more abundant clone is one base away. The rearrangement joins TRBV29-1 to TRBJ2-7, with 10 bases identical to TRBD1. The CDR3 extends over 14 amino acids. J gave up 2 bases and V 4 bases, and 5 bases lay outside the gene matches. The germline CDR1 and CDR2 sequences are SQVTM and ANQGSEA. The CDR3 loop is CSVGRDRGTYEQYF. The CDR3, as DNA: TGCAGCGTTGGGAGGGACAGGGGTACCTACGAGCAGTACTTC.

The chain employs TRBV7-9 and TRBJ1-5, with unresolved D. The CDR3 runs 13 residues. Germline loops: CDR1 SEHNR, CDR2 FQNEAQ (reference sequence). Trimming cost V 6 bases and J 4 bases, with 10 bases left between them. The CDR3 bases are TGTGCCAGCAGTTGCGACTGGAATCAGCCCCAGCATTTT. Amino acids: CASSCDWNQPQHF.

This clonotype was observed a few times. V gene TRBV7-9 combines with J gene TRBJ2-7; D possibly corresponds to TRBD1 (5 bases). CDR1 and CDR2 from the germline V gene are SEHNR and FQNEAQ (reference sequence). The CDR3 totals 15 residues. Between the trimmed V and J ends, which lost 1 base and 1 base, there was a span of 11 bases. The CDR3: CASSLGDDRSYEQYF. CDR3 DNA sequence: TGTGCCAGCAGCTTAGGAGATGACAGATCCTACGAGCAGTACTTC.

The chain joins TRBV29-1 to TRBJ2-5; D may be TRBD1 (5 bases). The CDR3 totals 15 residues. The V end lost 2 bases, the J end lost 2 bases, and 15 bases lay between the germline ends. CDR1 is SQVTM and CDR2 is ANQGSEA in the germline V gene. The chain's CDR3 is CSVEWRRQIQETQYF. In DNA, the CDR3 is TGCAGCGTTGAATGGCGTCGACAGATACAAGAGACCCAGTACTTC.

The genes are TRBV6-6 and TRBJ2-7; D is ambiguous. The V end lost 5 bases, the J end lost 2 bases, and 16 bases lay between the germline ends. CDR3 length: 15 residues. Looked up from germline, CDR1 is MNHNY and CDR2 is SVGAGI (reference sequence). The CDR3 protein is CASSAQLRDAYEQYF. The CDR3 coding sequence is TGTGCCAGCAGTGCCCAATTGCGAGACGCCTACGAGCAGTACTTC.

The chain combines TRBV20-1 with TRBJ2-5, with 10 bases lining up with TRBD2. Germline loops: CDR1 DFQATT, CDR2 SNEGSKA (reference sequence). The CDR3 covers 17 residues. The V gene end was trimmed by 3 bases and the J gene end by 5 bases; junction bases not matched to a gene: 15. The CDR3 sequence is CSARASGSILFQETQYF. Written as DNA, the CDR3 is TGCAGTGCTAGGGCTAGCGGGAGCATACTTTTTCAGGAGACCCAGTACTTC.

This clonotype turned up a few times. The genes are TRBV6-2 or TRBV6-3 and TRBJ2-7; 11 positions match TRBD1. CDR1 and CDR2 from the germline V gene are MNHEY and SVGEGT. J gave up 1 base and V 6 bases, and 5 bases lay outside the gene matches. There are 15 residues in the CDR3. The CDR3 region is CASRTGTGGSYEQYF. As DNA, the CDR3 is TGTGCCAGCAGGACCGGGACAGGGGGTTCCTACGAGCAGTACTTC.

V is TRBV18 and J is TRBJ1-5; D unclear. CDR3 length: 14 amino acids. Germline V lookup: CDR1 KGHSH, CDR2 LQKENI. Trimming left V 5 bases short and J 0 bases short, with 8 bases between. The CDR3 nucleotides read TGTGCCAGCTCAGCGACGGATAGCAATCAGCCCCAGCATTTT. Translated: CASSATDSNQPQHF.

There are a few counts of this clonotype. Mismatch with germline at one junction end may stem from a read error. J is TRBJ2-5 and V is TRBV7-2, with 7 bases identical to TRBD2. This CDR3 has 15 amino acids. CDR1 is SGHTA and CDR2 is FQGNSA in the germline V gene. As DNA, the CDR3 is TGCGCCAGCAGCTTGGAAGGGACTACACAAGAGACCCAGTACTTC. Translated, it gives CASSLEGTTQETQYF.

The chain links TRBV4-1 to TRBJ1-1; possibly TRBD1 for D (5 bases). V shed 3 bases and J shed 0 bases, with 11 bases lying between them. CDR1 MGHRA and CDR2 YSYEKL come from the germline V gene. The CDR3 loop spans 15 amino acids. The CDR3 nucleotides read TGCGCCAGCAGCCAGGGACCAAATATGAACACTGAAGCTTTCTTT. This encodes CASSQGPNMNTEAFF.

This clonotype has just a few counts. The J gene is TRBJ2-5, the V gene TRBV25-1; D call uncertain. V gave up 4 bases and J gave up 1 base, with 7 bases separating them. The CDR3 contains 13 residues. Germline lookup yields CDR1 MGHDK and CDR2 SYGVNS. The CDR3 DNA is TGTGCCAGCAGTGCAAGGCGCCAAGAGACCCAGTACTTC. As protein: CASSARRQETQYF.

V gene TRBV20-1 combines with J gene TRBJ1-2; D ambiguous. The CDR3 runs to 13 residues. V lost 0 bases and J 4 bases, leaving 9 bases between the germline ends. Germline V CDR1 and CDR2: DFQATT, SNEGSKA (reference sequence). The CDR3 region is CSARDGSSYGYTF. The CDR3 DNA reads as TGCAGTGCTAGAGATGGTTCGAGCTATGGCTACACCTTC.

This chain links TRBV20-1 with TRBJ1-5; 9 positions agree with TRBD1. This CDR3 is built from 14 residues. Germline assignment: CDR1 DFQATT and CDR2 SNEGSKA (reference sequence). The J segment lost 4 bases and the V segment lost 3 bases, leaving 4 bases of the junction unmatched. The CDR3 reads CSASRTGVNQPQHF. In DNA, the CDR3 is TGCAGTGCTAGTCGGACAGGGGTTAATCAGCCCCAGCATTTT.

The chain carries TRBV20-1 and TRBJ1-5, with D perhaps TRBD1 (6 bases). Germline V gives CDR1 DFQATT, CDR2 SNEGSKA (reference sequence). Trimming removed 6 bases from V and 2 bases from J, with 14 bases in between. The CDR3 length is 14 residues. The CDR3 region has the DNA TGCAGTGCCCTCGGGGACACCCGCAATCAGCCCCAGCATTTT. Residues: CSALGDTRNQPQHF.

On this clonotype itself: Since a much larger clone is just one base distant, this may be a read error. The chain uses TRBV6-5 and TRBJ1-2, with a weak D call TRBD1 (6 bases). The V end lost 5 bases, the J end lost 9 bases, and 13 bases lay between the germline ends. Per the germline V gene, CDR1 is MNHEY and CDR2 is SVGAGI. This CDR3 is 12 amino acids long. The CDR3 DNA reads as TGTGCCAGCAGTACGACAGGTTTGAGCTACACCTTC. Protein sequence: CASSTTGLSYTF.

The chain joins TRBV27 to TRBJ2-1; 8 bases map to TRBD2. Germline assignment: CDR1 MNHEY and CDR2 SMNVEV (reference sequence). This CDR3 comprises 19 residues. V shed 4 bases and J 0 bases; nucleotides not matched to a gene: 14. The CDR3 region has the DNA TGTGCCAGCAGTTGGAGGTGGGGAAGCGGGAGTAACTCCTACAATGAGCAGTTCTTC. Translation gives CASSWRWGSGSNSYNEQFF.

The chain employs TRBV20-1 and TRBJ2-1; TRBD2 aligns across 8 bases. The CDR3 consists of 14 residues. The junction had 1 base not matched to a gene; V was cut back by 3 bases and J by 0 bases. The V gene's germline CDR1 is DFQATT and CDR2 SNEGSKA (reference sequence). CDR3 loop: CSARGTSSYNEQFF. The CDR3 DNA is TGCAGTGCTAGGGGGACTAGCTCCTACAATGAGCAGTTCTTC.

Remarks on this clonotype: A clone one base away is much larger, so this may be a read error. The chain has TRBV20-1 and TRBJ2-3; D is possibly TRBD2 (7 bases). CDR3 length equals 15 residues. CDR1 and CDR2 from the germline V gene are DFQATT and SNEGSKA (reference sequence). V was trimmed by 1 base and J by 5 bases, leaving 16 bases between them. The CDR3 DNA sequence: TGCAGTGCTAGAGGGAAGGGGGGGGGAGGAGATACGCAGTATTTT. This encodes CSARGKGGGGDTQYF.

The chain recombines TRBV10-2 with TRBJ1-1; 7 positions agree with TRBD1. The CDR3 length is 14 residues. The ends lost 6 bases at V and 3 bases at J; junction bases unmatched: 7. Germline CDR1 WSHSY, CDR2 SAAADI. The CDR3 DNA reads TGCGCCAGCAGGCCCGGGACAGAGTACACTGAAGCTTTCTTT. Translating gives CASRPGTEYTEAFF.

This clonotype was seen at least ten times. The gene calls are TRBV29-1 and TRBJ2-5, with D possibly matching TRBD2 (5 bases). The CDR3 runs to 13 residues. V shed 4 bases and J shed 1 base, with 10 bases lying between them. The germline CDR1 and CDR2 sequences are SQVTM and ANQGSEA. CDR3 sequence (DNA): TGCAGCGTTGGGAGGATGACCCAAGAGACCCAGTACTTC. This translates into CSVGRMTQETQYF.

The gene calls are TRBV20-1 and TRBJ1-4; D is possibly TRBD1 (6 bases). The CDR3 loop spans 14 amino acids. CDR1 and CDR2 from the germline V gene are DFQATT and SNEGSKA (reference sequence). V was cut by 3 bases and J by 3 bases, with 11 bases left in between. The CDR3 loop is CSASRTASNEKLFF. In nucleotides, the CDR3 is TGCAGTGCTAGTAGGACAGCCTCTAATGAAAAACTGTTTTTT.